This T cell receptor beta chain was profiled in a study of control samples from healthy donors and cancer patients. This CDR3 has 14 amino acids. Germline-derived CDR1 and CDR2 are MNHEY and SVGAGI. V lost 5 bases and J 5 bases, leaving 15 bases between the germline ends. Repertoires were generated with immunoSEQ multiplex PCR, while TCRdb's copy carries only in-frame clones and drops some. Counted here are 50,000 to 70,000 clones, approximately 85% occurring once; the ten biggest clones make up approximately 3.8%. This clone occurred once. The source of this sequence is a man aged 50 or older in good health. Material: blood. V usage is TRBV6-5 and J usage is TRBJ1-1; weak D call: TRBD1 (6 bases). CDR3 region: CASSLQGGRTEAFF. CDR3 coding DNA: TGTGCCAGCAGTCTACAGGGTGGGAGGACTGAAGCTTTCTTT.